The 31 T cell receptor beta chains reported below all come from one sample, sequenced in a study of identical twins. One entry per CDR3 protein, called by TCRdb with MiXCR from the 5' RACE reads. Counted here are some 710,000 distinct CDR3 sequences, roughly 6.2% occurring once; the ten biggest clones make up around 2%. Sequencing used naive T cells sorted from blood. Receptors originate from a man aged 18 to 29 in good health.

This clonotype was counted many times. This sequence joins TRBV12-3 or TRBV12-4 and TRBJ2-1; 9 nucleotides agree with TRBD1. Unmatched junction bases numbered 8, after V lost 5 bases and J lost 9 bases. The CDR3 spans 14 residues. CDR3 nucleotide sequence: TGTGCCAGCAGTAACTGGGACAGGGAGTCTGAGCAGTTCTTC. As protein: CASSNWDRESEQFF.

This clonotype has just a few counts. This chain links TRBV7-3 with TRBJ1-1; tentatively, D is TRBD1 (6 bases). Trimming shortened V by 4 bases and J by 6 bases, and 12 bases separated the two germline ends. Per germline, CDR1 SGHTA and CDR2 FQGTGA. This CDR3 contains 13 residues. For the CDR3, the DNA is TGTGCCAGCAGCTCTTACGACAGGCCTGAAGCTTTCTTT. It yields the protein CASSSYDRPEAFF.

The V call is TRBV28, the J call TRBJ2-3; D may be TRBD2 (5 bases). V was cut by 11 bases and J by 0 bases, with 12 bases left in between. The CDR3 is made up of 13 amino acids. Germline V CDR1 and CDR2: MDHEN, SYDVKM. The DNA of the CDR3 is TGTGCCTCGGGGAAAACTAGCACAGATACGCAGTATTTT. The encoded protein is CASGKTSTDTQYF.

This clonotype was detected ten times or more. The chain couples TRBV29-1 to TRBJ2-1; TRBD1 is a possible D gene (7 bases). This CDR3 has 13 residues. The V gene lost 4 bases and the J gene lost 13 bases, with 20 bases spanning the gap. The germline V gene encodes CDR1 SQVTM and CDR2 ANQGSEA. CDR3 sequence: CSVAPRDSGPQFF. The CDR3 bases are TGCAGCGTTGCTCCCCGGGACAGCGGGCCCCAGTTCTTC.

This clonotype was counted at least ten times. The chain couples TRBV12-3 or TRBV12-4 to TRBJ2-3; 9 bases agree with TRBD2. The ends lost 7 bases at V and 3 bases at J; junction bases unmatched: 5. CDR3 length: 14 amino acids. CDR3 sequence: CASTLAGSTDTQYF. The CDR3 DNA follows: TGTGCCAGCACTCTAGCGGGGTCGACAGATACGCAGTATTTT.

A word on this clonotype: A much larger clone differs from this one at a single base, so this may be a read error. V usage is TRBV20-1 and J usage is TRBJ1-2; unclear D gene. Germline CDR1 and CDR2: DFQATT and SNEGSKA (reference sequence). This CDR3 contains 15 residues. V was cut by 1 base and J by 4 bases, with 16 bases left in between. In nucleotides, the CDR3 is TGCAGTGCTAGAGGTCCGACAAAGGCGGGCTATGGCTACACCTTC. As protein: CSARGPTKAGYGYTF.

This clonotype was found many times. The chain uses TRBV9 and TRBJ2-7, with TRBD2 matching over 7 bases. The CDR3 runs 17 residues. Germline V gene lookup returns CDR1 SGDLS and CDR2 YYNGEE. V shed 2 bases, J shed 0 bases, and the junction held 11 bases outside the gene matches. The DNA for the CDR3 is TGTGCCAGCAGCGTCGACGTTAGCGGGTACATCTCCTACGAGCAGTACTTC. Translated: CASSVDVSGYISYEQYF.

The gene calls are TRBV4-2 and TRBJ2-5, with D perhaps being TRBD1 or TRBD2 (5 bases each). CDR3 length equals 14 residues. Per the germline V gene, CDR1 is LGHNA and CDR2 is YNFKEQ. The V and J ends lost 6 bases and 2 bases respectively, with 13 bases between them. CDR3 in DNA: TGTGCCAGCAGGCCTCCGGGGACGCAAGAGACCCAGTACTTC. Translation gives CASRPPGTQETQYF.

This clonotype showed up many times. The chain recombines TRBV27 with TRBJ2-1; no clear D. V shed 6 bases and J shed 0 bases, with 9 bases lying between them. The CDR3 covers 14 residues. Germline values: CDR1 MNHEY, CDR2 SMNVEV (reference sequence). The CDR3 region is CASRTSGSYNEQFF. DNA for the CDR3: TGTGCCAGCAGGACATCGGGCTCCTACAATGAGCAGTTCTTC.

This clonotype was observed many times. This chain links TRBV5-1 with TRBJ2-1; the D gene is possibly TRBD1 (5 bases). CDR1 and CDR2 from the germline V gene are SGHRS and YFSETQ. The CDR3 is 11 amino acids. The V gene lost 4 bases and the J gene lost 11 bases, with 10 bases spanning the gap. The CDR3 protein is CASSTDRKQFF. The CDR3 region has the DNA TGCGCCAGCAGCACTGACAGAAAGCAGTTCTTC. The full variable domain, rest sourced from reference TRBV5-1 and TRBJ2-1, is KAGVTQTPRYLIKTRGQQVTLSCSPISGHRSVSWYQQTPGQGLQFLFEYFSETQRNKGNFPGRFSGRQFSNSRSEMNVSTLELGDSALYLCASSTDRKQFFGPGTRLTVL.

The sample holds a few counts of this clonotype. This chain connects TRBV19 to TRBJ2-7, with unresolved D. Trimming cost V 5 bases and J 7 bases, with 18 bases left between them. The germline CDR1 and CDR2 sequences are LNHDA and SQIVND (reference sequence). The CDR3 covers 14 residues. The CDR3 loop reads CASSPRAQLGEQYF. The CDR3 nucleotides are TGTGCCAGTAGTCCAAGAGCCCAGTTGGGGGAGCAGTACTTC.

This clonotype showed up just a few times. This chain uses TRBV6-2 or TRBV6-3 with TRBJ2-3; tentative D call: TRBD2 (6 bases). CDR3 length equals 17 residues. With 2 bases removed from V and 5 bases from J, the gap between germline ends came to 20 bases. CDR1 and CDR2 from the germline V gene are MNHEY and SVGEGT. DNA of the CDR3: TGTGCCAGCAGTTACCCAGACTTCGGGGGTTTAAAAGATACGCAGTATTTT. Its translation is CASSYPDFGGLKDTQYF.

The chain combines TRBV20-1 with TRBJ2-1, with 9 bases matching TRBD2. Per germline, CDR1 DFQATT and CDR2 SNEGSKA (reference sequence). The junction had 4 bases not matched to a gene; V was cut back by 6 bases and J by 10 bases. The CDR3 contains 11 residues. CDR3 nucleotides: TGCAGTGCCTGGACTAGCGACGAGCAGTTCTTC. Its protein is CSAWTSDEQFF.

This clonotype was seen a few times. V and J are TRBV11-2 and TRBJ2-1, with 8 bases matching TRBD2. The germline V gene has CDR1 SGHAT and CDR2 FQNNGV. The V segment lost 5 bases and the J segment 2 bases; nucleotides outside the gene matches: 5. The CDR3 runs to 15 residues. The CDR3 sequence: CASSNSGDPYNEQFF. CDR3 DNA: TGTGCCAGCAGCAATAGCGGGGACCCCTACAATGAGCAGTTCTTC.

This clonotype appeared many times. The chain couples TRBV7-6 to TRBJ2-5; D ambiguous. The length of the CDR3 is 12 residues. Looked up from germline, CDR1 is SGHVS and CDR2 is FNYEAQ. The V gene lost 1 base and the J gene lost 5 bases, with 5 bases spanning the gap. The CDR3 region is CASSLGTETQYF. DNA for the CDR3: TGTGCCAGCAGCTTAGGGACCGAGACCCAGTACTTC.

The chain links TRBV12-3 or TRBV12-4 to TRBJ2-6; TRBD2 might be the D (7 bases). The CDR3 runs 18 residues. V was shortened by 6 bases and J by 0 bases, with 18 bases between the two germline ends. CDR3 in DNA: TGTGCCAGCAGGCTAGGCGGGGGCATACTCTCTGGGGCCAACGTCCTGACTTTC. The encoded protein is CASRLGGGILSGANVLTF.

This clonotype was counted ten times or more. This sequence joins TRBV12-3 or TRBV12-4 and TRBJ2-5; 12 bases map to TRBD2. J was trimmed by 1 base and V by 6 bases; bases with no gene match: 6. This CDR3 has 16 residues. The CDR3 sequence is CASSHASGRVQETQYF. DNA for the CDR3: TGTGCCAGCAGCCACGCTAGCGGGAGGGTCCAAGAGACCCAGTACTTC.

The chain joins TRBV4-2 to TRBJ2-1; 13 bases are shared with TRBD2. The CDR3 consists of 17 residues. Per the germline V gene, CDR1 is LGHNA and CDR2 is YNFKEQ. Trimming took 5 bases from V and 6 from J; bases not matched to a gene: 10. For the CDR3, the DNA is TGTGCCAGCAGCGTACTCACGGGACTAGCGGGACCCAATGAGCAGTTCTTC. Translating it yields CASSVLTGLAGPNEQFF.

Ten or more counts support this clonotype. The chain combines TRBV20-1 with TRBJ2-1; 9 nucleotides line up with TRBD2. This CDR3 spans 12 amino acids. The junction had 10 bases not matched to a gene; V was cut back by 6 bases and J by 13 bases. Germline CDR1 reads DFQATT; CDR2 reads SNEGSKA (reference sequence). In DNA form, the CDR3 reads TGCAGTGCCCAACGTAGCGGGAGAATTCAGTTCTTC. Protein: CSAQRSGRIQFF.

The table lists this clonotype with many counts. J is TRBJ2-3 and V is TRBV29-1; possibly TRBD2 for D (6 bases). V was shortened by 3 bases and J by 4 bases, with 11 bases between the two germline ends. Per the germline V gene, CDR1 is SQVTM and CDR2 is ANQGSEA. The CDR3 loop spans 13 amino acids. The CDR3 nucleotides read TGCAGCGTTGACCTGTGGAGGGCAGATACGCAGTATTTT. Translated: CSVDLWRADTQYF.

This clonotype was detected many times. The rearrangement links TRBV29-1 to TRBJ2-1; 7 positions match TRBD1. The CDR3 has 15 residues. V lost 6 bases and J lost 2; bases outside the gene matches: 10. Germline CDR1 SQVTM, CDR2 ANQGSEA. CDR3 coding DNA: TGCAGCGTGGGGGCCGGGACAGCTCCCTACAATGAGCAGTTCTTC. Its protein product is CSVGAGTAPYNEQFF.

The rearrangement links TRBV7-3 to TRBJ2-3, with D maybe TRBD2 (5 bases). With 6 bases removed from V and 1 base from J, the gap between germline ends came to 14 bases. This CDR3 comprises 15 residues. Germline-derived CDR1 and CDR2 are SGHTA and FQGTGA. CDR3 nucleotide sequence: TGTGCCAGCAGTGCCTCGAGCGGCCGCACAGATACGCAGTATTTT. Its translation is CASSASSGRTDTQYF. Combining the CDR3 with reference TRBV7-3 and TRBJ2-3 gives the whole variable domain GAGVSQTPSNKVTEKGKYVELRCDPISGHTALYWYRQSLGQGPEFLIYFQGTGAADDSGLPNDRFFAVRPEGSVSTLKIQRTERGDSAVYLCASSASSGRTDTQYFGPGTRLTVL.

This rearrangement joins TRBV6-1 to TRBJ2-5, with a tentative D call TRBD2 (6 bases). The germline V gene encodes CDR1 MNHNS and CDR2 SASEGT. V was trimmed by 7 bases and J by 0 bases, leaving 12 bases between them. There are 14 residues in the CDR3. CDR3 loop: CASTGLPDQETQYF. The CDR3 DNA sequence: TGTGCCAGCACGGGACTCCCGGACCAAGAGACCCAGTACTTC.

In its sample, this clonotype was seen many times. CDR3 protein: CASSLIQVQETQYF. CDR3 sequence (DNA): TGCGCCAGCAGCCTAATACAGGTTCAAGAGACCCAGTACTTC. The chain links TRBV4-1 to TRBJ2-5; the D gene is possibly TRBD1 (5 bases). The germline gives CDR1 MGHRA, CDR2 YSYEKL. Trimming shortened V by 4 bases and J by 2 bases, and 11 bases separated the two germline ends. The CDR3 extends over 14 amino acids.

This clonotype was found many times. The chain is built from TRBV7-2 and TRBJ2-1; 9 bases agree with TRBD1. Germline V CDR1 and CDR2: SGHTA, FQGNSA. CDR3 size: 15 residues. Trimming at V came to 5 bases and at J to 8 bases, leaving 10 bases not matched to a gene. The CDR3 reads CASSPPGQGKDEQFF. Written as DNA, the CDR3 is TGTGCCAGCAGCCCACCGGGACAGGGAAAGGATGAGCAGTTCTTC.

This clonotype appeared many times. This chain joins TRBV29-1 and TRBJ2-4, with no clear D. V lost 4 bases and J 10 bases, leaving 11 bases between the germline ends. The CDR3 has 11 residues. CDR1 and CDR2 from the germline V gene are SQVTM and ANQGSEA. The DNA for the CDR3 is TGCAGCGTTGGTGCCCCGGAGATTCAGTACTTC. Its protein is CSVGAPEIQYF.

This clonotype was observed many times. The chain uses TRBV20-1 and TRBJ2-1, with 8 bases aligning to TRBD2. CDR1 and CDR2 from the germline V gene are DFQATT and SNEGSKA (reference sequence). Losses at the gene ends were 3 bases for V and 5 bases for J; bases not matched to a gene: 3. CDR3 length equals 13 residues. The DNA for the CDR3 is TGCAGTGCTAGCGGGAGGGCCAACAATGAGCAGTTCTTC. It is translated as CSASGRANNEQFF.

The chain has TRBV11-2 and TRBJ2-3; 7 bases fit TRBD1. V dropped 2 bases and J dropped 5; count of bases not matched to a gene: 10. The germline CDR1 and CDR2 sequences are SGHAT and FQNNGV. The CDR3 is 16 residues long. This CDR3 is CASSLFERRGQDTQYF. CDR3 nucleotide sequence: TGTGCCAGCAGCTTATTCGAAAGAAGGGGGCAAGATACGCAGTATTTT.

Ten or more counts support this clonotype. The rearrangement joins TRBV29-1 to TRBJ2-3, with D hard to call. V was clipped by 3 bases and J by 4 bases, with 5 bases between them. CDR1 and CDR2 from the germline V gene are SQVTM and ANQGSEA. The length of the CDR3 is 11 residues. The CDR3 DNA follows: TGCAGCGTTGATCCGTCAGATACGCAGTATTTT. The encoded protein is CSVDPSDTQYF.

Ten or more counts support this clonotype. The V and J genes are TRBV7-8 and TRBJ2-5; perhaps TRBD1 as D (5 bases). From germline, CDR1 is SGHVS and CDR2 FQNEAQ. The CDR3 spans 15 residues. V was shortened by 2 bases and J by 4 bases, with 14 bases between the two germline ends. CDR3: CASSLTDSLLETQYF. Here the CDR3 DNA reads TGTGCCAGCAGCTTAACCGACAGCTTATTAGAGACCCAGTACTTC.

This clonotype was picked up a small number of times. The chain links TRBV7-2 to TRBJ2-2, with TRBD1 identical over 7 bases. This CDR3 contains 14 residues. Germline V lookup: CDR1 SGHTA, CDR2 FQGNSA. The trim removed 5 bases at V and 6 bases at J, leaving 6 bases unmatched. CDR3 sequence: CASSRDSSAGELFF. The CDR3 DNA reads TGTGCCAGCAGCCGGGACAGCTCGGCCGGGGAGCTGTTTTTT.